This record covers a single T cell receptor (beta chain). This sample was taken from a study of blood T cell repertoires in COVID-19. Across the whole study: Samples of COVID-19 (acute and convalescent) were obtained from the United States, Italy and Spain.

Data came from immunoSEQ multiplex PCR; TCRdb stores just in-frame clones and leaves some out. The repertoire holds roughly 100,000 clones, roughly 80% seen once, with over 8.5% in the top ten. Germline V CDR1 and CDR2: MNHEY, SVGEGT. Trimming cost V 2 bases and J 6 bases; bases outside gene matches: 6. This CDR3 is built from 15 residues. The chain joins TRBV6-2 or TRBV6-3 to TRBJ2-3; 9 bases fit TRBD2. This clonotype was obtained from a woman aged 70-85 years with acute or convalescent COVID-19. Sequenced sample: peripheral blood. CDR3 residues: CASSYGGLASDTQYF. In DNA, the CDR3 is TGTGCCAGCAGTTACGGGGGACTAGCATCGGATACGCAGTATTTT.